This T cell receptor (beta chain) appears in the sequencing data of a study of blood T cell repertoires in COVID-19. For the study at large: There were acute and convalescent COVID-19 samples, and they came from the United States, Italy and Spain.

V was pared by 2 bases and J by 6 bases, with 4 bases of the junction left unmatched. CDR3 length: 15 amino acids. CDR1 is SGHNT, CDR2 YYREEE, per germline (reference sequence). Authors' data handling: Researchers report that nucleated cell counts were estimated from reference gene primer amplification. Generated by immunoSEQ multiplex PCR, the TCRdb table keeps only in-frame clones and is missing some. V, J and clone size were drawn from that table, and D and trimming were deduced from the DNA. The sample includes around 130,000 clones, around 84% of them seen just once. The study drew participants aged about 18 to 89 years from fewer than 30 US areas. This clone occurred a few times.

Sequenced material: PBMCs or T cells enriched from blood (not recorded which). This TCR derives from a man aged 35 to 55 with acute COVID-19. The chain joins TRBV5-4 to TRBJ2-1, with 11 bases that match TRBD1. CDR3 loop: CASSFRDRGINEQFF. The CDR3 nucleotides read TGTGCCAGCAGCTTTAGGGACAGGGGGATCAATGAGCAGTTCTTC. The full variable domain, its missing parts supplied by reference TRBV5-4 and TRBJ2-1, is ETGVTQSPTHLIKTRGQQVTLRCSSQSGHNTVSWYQQALGQGPQFIFQYYREEENGRGNFPPRFSGLQFPNYSSELNVNALELDDSALYLCASSFRDRGINEQFFGPGTRLTVL.